This T cell receptor beta chain was documented in a study of T cells in Graves' hyperthyroidism and ophthalmopathy. The study, taken as a whole, reports: Most thyroid clonotypes expanded above 0.001 appeared in blood too.

This clonotype was counted many times. As yet, its antigen is unknown. Template material for amplifying TCR beta CDR3 regions consisted of RNA transcripts. Primed by the HTBI set, a first-round RT-PCR was run on the TCR CDR3. TCRdb reprocessed the multiplex PCR reads with MiXCR, giving one entry per CDR3 protein. The table has approximately 380,000 distinct CDR3 sequences, about a fifth seen once; the top ten hold around 3.4%. This CDR3 has 14 residues. The germline V gene has CDR1 DFQATT and CDR2 SNEGSKA (reference sequence). The V and J ends lost 6 bases and 2 bases respectively, with 14 bases between them.

The chain uses TRBV20-1 and TRBJ1-5; D is ambiguous. Sequencing was done on a sample of blood. The receptor's source is a woman aged 18-30 years with Graves' hyperthyroidism. CDR3 nucleotides: TGCAGTGCCCCCGGGGAAAGGGGCAATCAGCCCCAGCATTTT. Protein product: CSAPGERGNQPQHF.